This is a list of T cell receptor beta chains from one sample in a study of T-cell memory formation after mild COVID-19. TCRdb passed the 5' RACE reads through MiXCR, listing each CDR3 protein once. The sample has around 440,000 distinct CDR3 sequences, 15% to 20% seen once. Sequenced sample: PBMCs or a T cell subset sorted from them (not recorded which). These receptors all come from an adult woman who had mild COVID-19 (a few samples of this study predate the infection). Cell type and time point are not known. CDR3s include the opening cysteine and the closing phenylalanine or tryptophan. A D gene is named only where the DNA matches it firmly. A clone size is listed for some rows: how often the clone was seen (once, few, many), or a class if it is expanded.

CDR3nt: TGCGCCAGCAGCTTGGACATTGGGGTTTACAATGAGCAGTTCTTC
CDR3aa: CASSLDIGVYNEQFF
abundance: few
d_gene: .
j_gene: TRBJ2-1
v_gene: TRBV5-1

CDR3nt: TGTGCCAGCAGTTTAGGGGGGCCGTGGGGTGAAGGCGGAAACACCATATATTTT
CDR3aa: CASSLGGPWGEGGNTIYF
abundance: once
d_gene: .
j_gene: TRBJ1-3
v_gene: TRBV12-3/TRBV12-4

CDR3nt: TGTGCCAGCTCACCATCAGGGATCGGGGAGCTGTTTTTT
CDR3aa: CASSPSGIGELFF
abundance: .
d_gene: .
j_gene: TRBJ2-2
v_gene: TRBV18

CDR3nt: TGCGCCAGCAGCTTGACCACAGGGGCCACAGATACGCAGTATTTT
CDR3aa: CASSLTTGATDTQYF
abundance: .
d_gene: TRBD1
j_gene: TRBJ2-3
v_gene: TRBV5-1

CDR3nt: TGTGCCAGCAGTATGACTAGGAACACCGGGGAGCTGTTTTTT
CDR3aa: CASSMTRNTGELFF
abundance: few
d_gene: .
j_gene: TRBJ2-2
v_gene: TRBV2

CDR3nt: TGTGCCAGCAGCCAAGATATAACAGCCACAGATACGCAGTATTTT
CDR3aa: CASSQDITATDTQYF
abundance: few
d_gene: .
j_gene: TRBJ2-3
v_gene: TRBV4-2

CDR3nt: TGTGCCACCAGTGACCCAGGGTCTTCCGAGACCCAGTACTTC
CDR3aa: CATSDPGSSETQYF
abundance: few
d_gene: .
j_gene: TRBJ2-5
v_gene: TRBV24-1

CDR3nt: TGTGCCAGCTCATCAAACGTCGGGACTAGCGGGAGCCCAGATACGCAGTATTTT
CDR3aa: CASSSNVGTSGSPDTQYF
abundance: few
d_gene: TRBD2
j_gene: TRBJ2-3
v_gene: TRBV18

CDR3nt: TGTGCCAGCAGCGGACAGGGGCCTGGGGCCAACGTCCTGACTTTC
CDR3aa: CASSGQGPGANVLTF
abundance: .
d_gene: TRBD1
j_gene: TRBJ2-6
v_gene: TRBV7-2

CDR3nt: TGTGCCAGCAGCTCCTGGACAGGGGTAAACACCGGGGAGCTGTTTTTT
CDR3aa: CASSSWTGVNTGELFF
abundance: .
d_gene: TRBD1
j_gene: TRBJ2-2
v_gene: TRBV5-6

CDR3nt: TGTGCCAGCAGCCAAGCCGCGGGCAGCACAGATACGCAGTATTTT
CDR3aa: CASSQAAGSTDTQYF
abundance: many
d_gene: .
j_gene: TRBJ2-3
v_gene: TRBV14

CDR3nt: TGCAGTGCTAGAGATTCCCCCTTGGATGGCTACACCTTC
CDR3aa: CSARDSPLDGYTF
abundance: .
d_gene: .
j_gene: TRBJ1-2
v_gene: TRBV20-1

CDR3nt: TGTGCCAGCAGCTTTGGTCAGATGAACACTGAAGCTTTCTTT
CDR3aa: CASSFGQMNTEAFF
abundance: .
d_gene: .
j_gene: TRBJ1-1
v_gene: TRBV7-9

CDR3nt: TGCGCCAGCAGCCAACAGGGGACAGGATTACGCTATGGCTACACCTTC
CDR3aa: CASSQQGTGLRYGYTF
abundance: few
d_gene: TRBD1
j_gene: TRBJ1-2
v_gene: TRBV4-1

CDR3nt: TGTGCCAGCAGTTTGGGGGGATTGATCAATCAGCCCCAGCATTTT
CDR3aa: CASSLGGLINQPQHF
abundance: few
d_gene: .
j_gene: TRBJ1-5
v_gene: TRBV12-3/TRBV12-4

CDR3nt: TGTGCCAGCAGTTTCATAGCGGGGCCAGAGAACATTCAGTACTTC
CDR3aa: CASSFIAGPENIQYF
abundance: few
d_gene: TRBD2
j_gene: TRBJ2-4
v_gene: TRBV7-2

CDR3nt: TGTGCCAGCAGTTACTCGAGGTGGGGGGAGGAAGACACTGAAGCTTTCTTT
CDR3aa: CASSYSRWGEEDTEAFF
abundance: .
d_gene: .
j_gene: TRBJ1-1
v_gene: TRBV6-6

CDR3nt: TGCGCCAGCAGCGCCTGGGACAGGGAATCGAATGGCTACACCTTC
CDR3aa: CASSAWDRESNGYTF
abundance: .
d_gene: TRBD1
j_gene: TRBJ1-2
v_gene: TRBV5-1

CDR3nt: TGTGCTAGCAGCCAAGCAGGGGGTGGGGAGACCCAGTACTTC
CDR3aa: CASSQAGGGETQYF
abundance: few
d_gene: TRBD1
j_gene: TRBJ2-5
v_gene: TRBV7-7

CDR3nt: TGCAGTGCTAACAGGGCTGTAGGTGGCACAGATACGCAGTATTTT
CDR3aa: CSANRAVGGTDTQYF
abundance: .
d_gene: .
j_gene: TRBJ2-3
v_gene: TRBV20-1

CDR3nt: TGCAGCGTCGGAGGAGATGGTGCCCTCAATGAGCAGTTCTTC
CDR3aa: CSVGGDGALNEQFF
abundance: many
d_gene: .
j_gene: TRBJ2-1
v_gene: TRBV29-1

CDR3nt: TGTGCCAGCAGTTACAGGGCAGGGGAACCCTACGAGCAGTACTTC
CDR3aa: CASSYRAGEPYEQYF
abundance: .
d_gene: .
j_gene: TRBJ2-7
v_gene: TRBV6-2/TRBV6-3

CDR3nt: TGCGCCAGCAGCCAAGAGTCCCCTCCGGGAGTGGGAAATGAGCAGTTCTTC
CDR3aa: CASSQESPPGVGNEQFF
abundance: .
d_gene: .
j_gene: TRBJ2-1
v_gene: TRBV4-1

CDR3nt: TGTGCCAGCAGCTGGGACCGGGCGGGCGAGAAGTACTTC
CDR3aa: CASSWDRAGEKYF
abundance: .
d_gene: .
j_gene: TRBJ2-7
v_gene: TRBV5-4

CDR3nt: TGTGCCAGCAGTTTGTGGAGGGGGGGAAAGAGTCCCGACGAGCAGTACTTC
CDR3aa: CASSLWRGGKSPDEQYF
abundance: few
d_gene: .
j_gene: TRBJ2-7
v_gene: TRBV6-6

CDR3nt: TGCGCCAGCAGCTTGGTTACTAGCGGGGCCCAAGAGACCCAGTACTTC
CDR3aa: CASSLVTSGAQETQYF
abundance: few
d_gene: TRBD2
j_gene: TRBJ2-5
v_gene: TRBV5-1

CDR3nt: TGTGCCAGCAGCTCACCGATAGGACAGGCAAGCTACGAGCAGTACTTC
CDR3aa: CASSSPIGQASYEQYF
abundance: few
d_gene: TRBD1
j_gene: TRBJ2-7
v_gene: TRBV7-2

CDR3nt: TGTGCCAGCAGGCTTGGGGACGATCAGCCCCAGCATTTT
CDR3aa: CASRLGDDQPQHF
abundance: few
d_gene: .
j_gene: TRBJ1-5
v_gene: TRBV27

CDR3nt: TGCGCCAGCAGCTTTACCTCAGGGTCAGATACGCAGTATTTT
CDR3aa: CASSFTSGSDTQYF
abundance: .
d_gene: .
j_gene: TRBJ2-3
v_gene: TRBV5-1

CDR3nt: TGCAGCGTTGAGATGCCTCATGGCTACACCTTC
CDR3aa: CSVEMPHGYTF
abundance: .
d_gene: .
j_gene: TRBJ1-2
v_gene: TRBV29-1

CDR3nt: TGTGCCAGCAGTGTGCGGTGGACAGGGGGCGATCAGCCCCAGCATTTT
CDR3aa: CASSVRWTGGDQPQHF
abundance: .
d_gene: TRBD1
j_gene: TRBJ1-5
v_gene: TRBV12-3/TRBV12-4

CDR3nt: TGTGCCAGCGGAAAGGGTTTGGTCGAGCAGTACTTC
CDR3aa: CASGKGLVEQYF
abundance: few
d_gene: .
j_gene: TRBJ2-7
v_gene: TRBV25-1

CDR3nt: TGCGCCAGCAGCTTGGATAACGGTGCTAACTATGGCTACACCTTC
CDR3aa: CASSLDNGANYGYTF
abundance: many
d_gene: .
j_gene: TRBJ1-2
v_gene: TRBV5-1

CDR3nt: TGTGCCAGCAGCTTCATGGGGGATCGAGGGCTGGGCGAGCAGTACTTC
CDR3aa: CASSFMGDRGLGEQYF
abundance: .
d_gene: .
j_gene: TRBJ2-7
v_gene: TRBV7-8

CDR3nt: TGTGCCAGCAGCTACCGCACTAGCGGTACAGATACGCAGTATTTT
CDR3aa: CASSYRTSGTDTQYF
abundance: .
d_gene: TRBD2
j_gene: TRBJ2-3
v_gene: TRBV7-3

CDR3nt: TGTGCCATCAGTGAGCCGCCGGGACTAGCGGAGGGGGCCGTTACGAACACCGGGGAGCTGTTTTTT
CDR3aa: CAISEPPGLAEGAVTNTGELFF
abundance: few
d_gene: TRBD2
j_gene: TRBJ2-2
v_gene: TRBV10-3

CDR3nt: TGTGCCAGCAGTTCACAGGAAGGGGCTAGTCAGCCCCAGCATTTT
CDR3aa: CASSSQEGASQPQHF
abundance: few
d_gene: .
j_gene: TRBJ1-5
v_gene: TRBV12-3/TRBV12-4

CDR3nt: TGTGCCAGCAGCTTCCCCCCGGTAAATGAGCAGTTCTTC
CDR3aa: CASSFPPVNEQFF
abundance: .
d_gene: .
j_gene: TRBJ2-1
v_gene: TRBV7-3

CDR3nt: TGTGCCAGCACCGACCTCGAGGGACGCTACGAGCAGTACTTC
CDR3aa: CASTDLEGRYEQYF
abundance: few
d_gene: .
j_gene: TRBJ2-7
v_gene: TRBV5-5

CDR3nt: TGTGCCACCGAAGACAGGGGGTCCACAGATACGCAGTATTTT
CDR3aa: CATEDRGSTDTQYF
abundance: .
d_gene: TRBD1
j_gene: TRBJ2-3
v_gene: TRBV24-1

CDR3nt: TGTGCCAGCAGCCCAAGGTGGGGACAGGGGCCTTACAATGAGCAGTTCTTC
CDR3aa: CASSPRWGQGPYNEQFF
abundance: .
d_gene: TRBD1
j_gene: TRBJ2-1
v_gene: TRBV9

CDR3nt: TGTGCCAGCTCACCCCTCAGGGACTTGAGCTCCTACGAGCAGTACTTC
CDR3aa: CASSPLRDLSSYEQYF
abundance: once
d_gene: .
j_gene: TRBJ2-7
v_gene: TRBV18

CDR3nt: TGTGCCAGCAGCTTAGACAGGAGCGCTGCAGCTTTCTTT
CDR3aa: CASSLDRSAAAFF
abundance: .
d_gene: .
j_gene: TRBJ1-1
v_gene: TRBV7-2

CDR3nt: TGTGCCAGCAGTTTAGGCGGACTAGCGGAGAACACCGGGGAGCTGTTTTTT
CDR3aa: CASSLGGLAENTGELFF
abundance: .
d_gene: TRBD2
j_gene: TRBJ2-2
v_gene: TRBV28

CDR3nt: TGTGCCAGCAGTGGTTGGAGGAACACTGAAGCTTTCTTT
CDR3aa: CASSGWRNTEAFF
abundance: few
d_gene: .
j_gene: TRBJ1-1
v_gene: TRBV25-1

CDR3nt: TGTGCCACCAGTGGTGCCCCGAAAGCGGGTGTTAAAAACATTCAGTACTTC
CDR3aa: CATSGAPKAGVKNIQYF
abundance: many
d_gene: .
j_gene: TRBJ2-4
v_gene: TRBV24-1

CDR3nt: TGTGCCAGCAGCTTACGAACAGGGGGCCCGAACACTGAAGCTTTCTTT
CDR3aa: CASSLRTGGPNTEAFF
abundance: .
d_gene: TRBD1
j_gene: TRBJ1-1
v_gene: TRBV7-9

CDR3nt: TGTGCCAGCACCCCGGGACCGGGTGGCAATGAGCAGTTCTTC
CDR3aa: CASTPGPGGNEQFF
abundance: few
d_gene: .
j_gene: TRBJ2-1
v_gene: TRBV7-9

CDR3nt: TGTGCCATCAATCAGGGTCTTTCCTACAATGAGCAGTTCTTC
CDR3aa: CAINQGLSYNEQFF
abundance: .
d_gene: .
j_gene: TRBJ2-1
v_gene: TRBV10-3

CDR3nt: TGTGCCAGCAGAACGGGCCTAACCACGTACGAGCAGTACTTC
CDR3aa: CASRTGLTTYEQYF
abundance: .
d_gene: .
j_gene: TRBJ2-7
v_gene: TRBV27

CDR3nt: TGTGCCAGCAGGGGGGACAGGTCCCGTAATGAAAAACTGTTTTTT
CDR3aa: CASRGDRSRNEKLFF
abundance: .
d_gene: TRBD1
j_gene: TRBJ1-4
v_gene: TRBV12-3/TRBV12-4

CDR3nt: TGTGCCAGCAGACCCAGCGGGTCGGGGGTAACTTACAATGAGCAGTTCTTC
CDR3aa: CASRPSGSGVTYNEQFF
abundance: .
d_gene: .
j_gene: TRBJ2-1
v_gene: TRBV6-5

CDR3nt: TGTGCCAGCACCCCAGCTGGCTACAATGAGCAGTTCTTC
CDR3aa: CASTPAGYNEQFF
abundance: .
d_gene: .
j_gene: TRBJ2-1
v_gene: TRBV7-9

CDR3nt: TGTGCCAGCAGCTCTTCCGGGACAAAAGAGACCCAGTACTTC
CDR3aa: CASSSSGTKETQYF
abundance: few
d_gene: .
j_gene: TRBJ2-5
v_gene: TRBV7-9

CDR3nt: TGTGCCAGCAGCTCCAAGATCTACGAGCAGTACTTC
CDR3aa: CASSSKIYEQYF
abundance: few
d_gene: .
j_gene: TRBJ2-7
v_gene: TRBV7-9

CDR3nt: TGTGCCAGCAGCGGTTACGGGGGTCGCTACGAGCAGTACTTC
CDR3aa: CASSGYGGRYEQYF
abundance: .
d_gene: .
j_gene: TRBJ2-7
v_gene: TRBV7-2

CDR3nt: TGTGCCAGCAGCTCGCCGGGGGGGGCGCATGAGCAGTTCTTC
CDR3aa: CASSSPGGAHEQFF
abundance: .
d_gene: TRBD2
j_gene: TRBJ2-1
v_gene: TRBV7-8